This TCR beta chain derives from a study of blood T cell repertoires in COVID-19. About the study: Samples representing acute and convalescent COVID-19 were sourced from the United States, Italy and Spain. T cells, B-cell-depleted T cells, or PBMCs provided the cDNA or gDNA that served as material.

Authors' processing steps: Nucleated cell number was recorded as an estimate derived from reference gene primer amplification. Sequencing used immunoSEQ multiplex PCR; TCRdb keeps in-frame clones, though not all of them. Clone size and the V and J calls come from that table; the DNA yielded D and trimming. The sample carries roughly 230,000 clones, about 86% recorded once. The CDR3 is 14 residues long. V dropped 3 bases and J dropped 7; count of bases not matched to a gene: 5. Germline V gives CDR1 MNHNS, CDR2 SASEGT. The chain recombines TRBV6-1 with TRBJ1-5, with TRBD1 matching 8 bases. This receptor was identified in a man between 45 and 60 years old with active or convalescent COVID-19. The sequencing input was peripheral blood. CDR3 protein: CASSEDRESQPQHF. In DNA form, the CDR3 reads TGTGCCAGCAGTGAGGACAGGGAGAGCCAGCCCCAGCATTTT.